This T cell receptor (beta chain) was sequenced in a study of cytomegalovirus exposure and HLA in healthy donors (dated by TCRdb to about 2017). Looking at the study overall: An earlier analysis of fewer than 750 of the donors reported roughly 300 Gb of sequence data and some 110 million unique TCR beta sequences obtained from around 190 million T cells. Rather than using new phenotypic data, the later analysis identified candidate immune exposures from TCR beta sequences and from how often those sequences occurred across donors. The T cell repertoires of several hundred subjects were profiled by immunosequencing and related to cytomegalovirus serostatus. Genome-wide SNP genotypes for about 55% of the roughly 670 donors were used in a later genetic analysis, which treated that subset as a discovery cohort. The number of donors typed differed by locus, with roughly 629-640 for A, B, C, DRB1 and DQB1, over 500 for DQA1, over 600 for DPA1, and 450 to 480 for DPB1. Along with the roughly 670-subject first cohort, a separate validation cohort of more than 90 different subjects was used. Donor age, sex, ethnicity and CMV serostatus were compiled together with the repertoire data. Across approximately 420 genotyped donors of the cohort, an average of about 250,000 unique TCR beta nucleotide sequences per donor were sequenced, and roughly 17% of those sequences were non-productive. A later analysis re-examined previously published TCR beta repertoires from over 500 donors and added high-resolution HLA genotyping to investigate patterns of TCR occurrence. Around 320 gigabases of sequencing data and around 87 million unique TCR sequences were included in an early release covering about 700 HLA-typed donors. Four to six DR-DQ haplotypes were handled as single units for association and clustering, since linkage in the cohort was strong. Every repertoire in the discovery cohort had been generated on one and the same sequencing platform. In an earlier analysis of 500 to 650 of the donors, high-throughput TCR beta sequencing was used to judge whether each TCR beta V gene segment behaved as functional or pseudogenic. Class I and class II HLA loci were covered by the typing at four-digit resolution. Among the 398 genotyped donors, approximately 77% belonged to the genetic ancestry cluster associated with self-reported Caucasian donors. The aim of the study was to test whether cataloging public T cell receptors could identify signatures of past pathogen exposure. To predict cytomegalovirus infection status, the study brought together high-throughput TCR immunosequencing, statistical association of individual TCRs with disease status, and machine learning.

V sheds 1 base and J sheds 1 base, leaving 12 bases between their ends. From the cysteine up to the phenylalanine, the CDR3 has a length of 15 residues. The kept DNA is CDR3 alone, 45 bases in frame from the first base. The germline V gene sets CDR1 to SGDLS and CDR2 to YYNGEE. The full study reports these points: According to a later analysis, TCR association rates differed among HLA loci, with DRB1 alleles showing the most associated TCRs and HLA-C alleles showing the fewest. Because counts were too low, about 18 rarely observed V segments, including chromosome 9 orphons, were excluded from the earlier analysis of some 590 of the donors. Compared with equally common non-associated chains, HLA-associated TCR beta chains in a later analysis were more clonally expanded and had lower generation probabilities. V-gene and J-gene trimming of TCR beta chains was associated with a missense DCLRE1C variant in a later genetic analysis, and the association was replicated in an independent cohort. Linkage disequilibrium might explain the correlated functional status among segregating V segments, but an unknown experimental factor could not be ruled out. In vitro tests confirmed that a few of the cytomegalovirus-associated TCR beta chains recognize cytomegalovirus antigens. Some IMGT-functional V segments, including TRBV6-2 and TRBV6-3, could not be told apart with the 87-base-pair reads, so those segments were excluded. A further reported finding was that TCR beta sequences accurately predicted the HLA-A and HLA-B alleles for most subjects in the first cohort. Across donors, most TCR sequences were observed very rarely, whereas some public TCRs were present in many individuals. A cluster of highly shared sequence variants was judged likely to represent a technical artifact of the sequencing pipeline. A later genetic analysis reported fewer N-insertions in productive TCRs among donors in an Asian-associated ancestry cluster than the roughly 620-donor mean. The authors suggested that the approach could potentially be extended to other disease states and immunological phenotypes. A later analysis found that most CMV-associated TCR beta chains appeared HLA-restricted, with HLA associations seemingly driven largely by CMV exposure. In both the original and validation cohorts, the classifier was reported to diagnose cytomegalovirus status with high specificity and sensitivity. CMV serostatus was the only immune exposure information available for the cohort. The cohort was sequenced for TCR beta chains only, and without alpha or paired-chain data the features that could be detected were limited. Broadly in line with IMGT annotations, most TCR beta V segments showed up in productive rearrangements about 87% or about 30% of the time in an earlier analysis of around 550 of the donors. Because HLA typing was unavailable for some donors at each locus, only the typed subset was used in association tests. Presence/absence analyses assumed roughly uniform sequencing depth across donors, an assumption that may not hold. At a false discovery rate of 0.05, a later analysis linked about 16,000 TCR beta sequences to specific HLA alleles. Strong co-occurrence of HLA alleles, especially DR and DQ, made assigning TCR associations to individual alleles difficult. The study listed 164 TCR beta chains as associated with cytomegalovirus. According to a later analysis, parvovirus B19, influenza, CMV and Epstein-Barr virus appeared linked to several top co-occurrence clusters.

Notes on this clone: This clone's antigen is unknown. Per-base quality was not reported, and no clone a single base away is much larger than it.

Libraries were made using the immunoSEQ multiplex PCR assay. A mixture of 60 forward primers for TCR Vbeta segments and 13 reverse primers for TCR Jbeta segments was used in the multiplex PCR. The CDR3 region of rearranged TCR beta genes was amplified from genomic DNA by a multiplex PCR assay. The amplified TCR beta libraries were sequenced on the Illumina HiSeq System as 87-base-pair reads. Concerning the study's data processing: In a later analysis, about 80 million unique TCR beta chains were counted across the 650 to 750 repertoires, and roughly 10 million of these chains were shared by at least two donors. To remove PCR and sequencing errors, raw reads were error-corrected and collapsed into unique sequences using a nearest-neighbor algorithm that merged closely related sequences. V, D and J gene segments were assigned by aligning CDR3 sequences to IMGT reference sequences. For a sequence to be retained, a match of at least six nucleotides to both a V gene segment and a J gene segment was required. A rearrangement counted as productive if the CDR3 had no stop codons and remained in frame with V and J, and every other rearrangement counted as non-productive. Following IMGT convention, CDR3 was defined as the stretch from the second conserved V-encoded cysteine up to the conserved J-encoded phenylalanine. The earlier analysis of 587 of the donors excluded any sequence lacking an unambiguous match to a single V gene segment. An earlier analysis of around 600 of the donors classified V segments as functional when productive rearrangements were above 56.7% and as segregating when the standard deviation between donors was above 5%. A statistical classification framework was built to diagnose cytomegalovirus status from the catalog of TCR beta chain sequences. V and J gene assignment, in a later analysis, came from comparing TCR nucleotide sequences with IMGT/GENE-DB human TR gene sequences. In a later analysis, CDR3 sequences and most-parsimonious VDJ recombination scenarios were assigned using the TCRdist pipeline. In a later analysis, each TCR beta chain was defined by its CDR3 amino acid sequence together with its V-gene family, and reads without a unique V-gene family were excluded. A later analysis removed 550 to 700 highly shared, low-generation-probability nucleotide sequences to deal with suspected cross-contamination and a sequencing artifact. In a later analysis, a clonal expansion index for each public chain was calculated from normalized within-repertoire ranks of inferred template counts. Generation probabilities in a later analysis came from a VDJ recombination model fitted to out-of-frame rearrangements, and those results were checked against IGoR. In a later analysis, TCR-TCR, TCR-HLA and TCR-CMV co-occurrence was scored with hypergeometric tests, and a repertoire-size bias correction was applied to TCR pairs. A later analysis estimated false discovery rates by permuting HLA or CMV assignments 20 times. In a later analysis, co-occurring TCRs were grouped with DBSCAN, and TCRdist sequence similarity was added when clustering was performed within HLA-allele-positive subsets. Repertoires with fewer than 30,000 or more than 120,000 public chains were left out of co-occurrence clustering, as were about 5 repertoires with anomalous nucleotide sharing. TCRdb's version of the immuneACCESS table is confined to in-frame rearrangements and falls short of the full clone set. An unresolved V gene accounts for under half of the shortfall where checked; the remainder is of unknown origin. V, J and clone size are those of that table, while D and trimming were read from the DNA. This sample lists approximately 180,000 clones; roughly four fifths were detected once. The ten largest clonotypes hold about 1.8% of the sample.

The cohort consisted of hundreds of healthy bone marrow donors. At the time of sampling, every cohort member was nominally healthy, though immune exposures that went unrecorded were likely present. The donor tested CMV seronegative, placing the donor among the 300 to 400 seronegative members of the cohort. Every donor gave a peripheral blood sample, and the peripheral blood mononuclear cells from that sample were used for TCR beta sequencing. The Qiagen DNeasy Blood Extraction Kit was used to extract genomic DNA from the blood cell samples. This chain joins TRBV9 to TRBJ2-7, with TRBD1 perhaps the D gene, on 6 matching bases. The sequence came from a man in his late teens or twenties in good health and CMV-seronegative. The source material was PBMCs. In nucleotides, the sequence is TGTGCCAGCAGCGTACGGCCAGGGGAATCCTACGAGCAGTACTTC. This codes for CASSVRPGESYEQYF.